These T cell receptor beta chains were read from a single sample in a study of blood T cell repertoires in COVID-19. Profiled with immunoSEQ multiplex PCR; TCRdb holds only in-frame clones, not every one. The data hold 75,000 to 100,000 clones, with approximately 82% observed a single time. Sequenced: peripheral blood. The receptors come from a human donor in a cohort sampled during active COVID-19. Each CDR3 is given with its conserved first and last residue. Fields, in order: D gene, clone size, V gene, J gene, CDR3 DNA, CDR3 protein. D genes are given only for firm matches. Not all rows give a size; the values are once, few, many and, for expanded clones, a class.

NA	NA	TRBV28	TRBJ1-2	TGTGCCAGCAGTTTTGCCGGACAGAAATTAGCTAACTATGGCTACACCTTC	CASSFAGQKLANYGYTF
TRBD1	once	TRBV28	TRBJ2-7	TGTGCCAGCAGTTTGATGGACAGGGAGCAGTACTTC	CASSLMDREQYF
TRBD1	NA	TRBV5-6	TRBJ2-7	TGTGCCAGCGGCAGGGGGAACTACGAGCAGTACTTC	CASGRGNYEQYF
TRBD2	NA	TRBV9	TRBJ2-5	TGTGCCAGCAGCGTAGGGATAGCGGGGTTGGGCCAAGAGACCCAGTACTTC	CASSVGIAGLGQETQYF
TRBD1	NA	TRBV28	TRBJ1-3	TGTGCCAGCAAGCCCCCAGGGGGCGAAAACACCATATATTTT	CASKPPGGENTIYF
NA	NA	TRBV12-2	TRBJ2-7	TGTGCAAGTAAACTAGCGACCACCCACGAGCAGTACTTC	CASKLATTHEQYF
NA	NA	TRBV9	TRBJ2-3	TGTGCCAGCAGCGGCGGGACGCGGCTTGTTAGCACAGATACGCAGTATTTT	CASSGGTRLVSTDTQYF
NA	NA	TRBV6-5	TRBJ1-5	TGTGCCAGCAGATGGACATTAGATAGCAATCAGCCCCAGCATTTT	CASRWTLDSNQPQHF
NA	NA	TRBV11-2	TRBJ2-7	TGTGCCAGCAGTCCCCAACTGGGGGGTGGGGACGAGCAGTACTTC	CASSPQLGGGDEQYF
NA	few	TRBV6-5	TRBJ2-2	TGTGCCAGCAGTTACTCCGGGGTAACGGACACCGGGGAGCTGTTTTTT	CASSYSGVTDTGELFF
TRBD1	NA	TRBV4-3	TRBJ1-3	TGCGCCAGCAGCCAAGAGGCGGGACAGGCTGGAAACACCATATATTTT	CASSQEAGQAGNTIYF
TRBD1	NA	TRBV10-3	TRBJ1-1	TGTGCCATCAGTGGGATAAACTCGGACAGGGAGAGGACCGAAGCTTTCTTT	CAISGINSDRERTEAFF
TRBD1	NA	TRBV5-4	TRBJ2-7	TGTGCCAGCAGCTTGCAGGGGGCAGACGAGCAGTACTTC	CASSLQGADEQYF
TRBD1	once	TRBV18	TRBJ1-1	TGTGCCAGCTCACTTACCAGGGGGGAGAACACTGAAGCTTTCTTT	CASSLTRGENTEAFF
TRBD1	few	TRBV30	TRBJ2-5	TGTGCCTGGGGACGGGACAGGGAAAAAGAGACCCAGTACTTC	CAWGRDREKETQYF
NA	NA	TRBV27	TRBJ2-7	TGTGCCAGCAGCCCTGCCGGGTGGAGGGACGAGCAGTACTTC	CASSPAGWRDEQYF
TRBD1	NA	TRBV28	TRBJ1-1	TGTGCCAGCAGTCTTACAGGGGGCGCGGACACTGAAGCTTTCTTT	CASSLTGGADTEAFF
NA	NA	TRBV7-2	TRBJ1-1	TGTGCCAGCAGCTTAATGCAGATAAGATTGGACACTGAAGCTTTCTTT	CASSLMQIRLDTEAFF